This is a list of T cell receptor beta chains from one sample in a study of cytomegalovirus exposure and HLA in healthy donors. TCRdb's copy holds only in-frame clones and misses some; the assay was immunoSEQ multiplex PCR. The top ten hold approximately 2.5% of the sample, which has approximately 65,000 clones, roughly 97% seen once. Specimen: PBMCs. These receptors were obtained from a man aged 18 to 30 in good health and CMV-seronegative. CDR3s include the opening cysteine and the closing phenylalanine or tryptophan. D genes are given only for firm matches. Rows may omit the clone size; those that give it use once, few, many or a size class.

CDR3 DNA: TGTGCCAGCAGTTCGACAGGGGGCGGCTACGAGCAGTACTTC
CDR3 protein: CASSSTGGGYEQYF
J gene: TRBJ2-7
V gene: TRBV6-6
D gene: TRBD1
clone size: .

CDR3 DNA: TGTGCCAGCAGCTTAGGCGGAGGAGAAGCTTTCTTT
CDR3 protein: CASSLGGGEAFF
J gene: TRBJ1-1
V gene: TRBV7-9
D gene: .
clone size: once

CDR3 DNA: TGTGCCAGCAGCTTGAGGGAGGGGATGAACACTGAAGCTTTCTTT
CDR3 protein: CASSLREGMNTEAFF
J gene: TRBJ1-1
V gene: TRBV5-6
D gene: .
clone size: .

CDR3 DNA: TGTGCCAGTAGTTCCCGGACTAGCCGGAACTACAATGAGCAGTTCTTC
CDR3 protein: CASSSRTSRNYNEQFF
J gene: TRBJ2-1
V gene: TRBV19
D gene: TRBD2
clone size: .

CDR3 DNA: TGTGCCAGCAGCTTAGGACAGGCCAATGAAAAACTGTTTTTT
CDR3 protein: CASSLGQANEKLFF
J gene: TRBJ1-4
V gene: TRBV7-6
D gene: .
clone size: .

CDR3 DNA: TGCGCCAGCAGTGATCGCAGGGGGCAGGGTGAAGCTTTCTTT
CDR3 protein: CASSDRRGQGEAFF
J gene: TRBJ1-1
V gene: TRBV10-2
D gene: TRBD1
clone size: .

CDR3 DNA: TGTGCCAGCAGCTTAGGACAGGGAGCCGAGCAGTACTTC
CDR3 protein: CASSLGQGAEQYF
J gene: TRBJ2-7
V gene: TRBV5-5
D gene: TRBD1
clone size: .

CDR3 DNA: TGTGCCAGTAGTATAGTAGGGGTGGGAGAGACCCAGTACTTC
CDR3 protein: CASSIVGVGETQYF
J gene: TRBJ2-5
V gene: TRBV19
D gene: .
clone size: .

CDR3 DNA: TGTGCCAGCAGCGTTTCGGGACAGGCTAACTATGGCTACACCTTC
CDR3 protein: CASSVSGQANYGYTF
J gene: TRBJ1-2
V gene: TRBV9
D gene: TRBD1
clone size: once

CDR3 DNA: TGTGCCAGCAGCTTTGTGGGACAGCAGTGGGAGACCCAGTACTTC
CDR3 protein: CASSFVGQQWETQYF
J gene: TRBJ2-5
V gene: TRBV7-8
D gene: TRBD1
clone size: .

CDR3 DNA: TGTGCCAGTGCGGCGGTTGGAAACACCATATATTTT
CDR3 protein: CASAAVGNTIYF
J gene: TRBJ1-3
V gene: TRBV19
D gene: .
clone size: .